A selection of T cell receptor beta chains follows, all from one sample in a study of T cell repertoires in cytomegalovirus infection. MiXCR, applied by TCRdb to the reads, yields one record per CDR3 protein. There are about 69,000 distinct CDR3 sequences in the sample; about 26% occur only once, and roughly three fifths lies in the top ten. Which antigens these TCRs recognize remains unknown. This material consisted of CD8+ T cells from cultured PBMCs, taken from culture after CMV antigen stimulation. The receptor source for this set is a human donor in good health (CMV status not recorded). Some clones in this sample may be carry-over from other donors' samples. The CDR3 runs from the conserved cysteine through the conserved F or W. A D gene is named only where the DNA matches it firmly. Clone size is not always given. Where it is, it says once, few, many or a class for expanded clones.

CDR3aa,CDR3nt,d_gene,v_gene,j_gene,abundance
CASSYLAGGEQYF,TGTGCCAGCAGCTATCTAGCGGGGGGCGAGCAGTACTTC,TRBD2,TRBV7-2,TRBJ2-7,few
CASSLKSSGNTIYF,TGTGCCAGCAGTCTGAAAAGCTCTGGAAACACCATATATTTT,.,TRBV27,TRBJ1-3,few
CASSKAGSTDTQYF,TGTGCCAGCAGTAAAGCGGGGAGCACAGATACGCAGTATTTT,TRBD2,TRBV25-1,TRBJ2-3,few
CASSDLEVSNEQFF,TGTGCCAGCAGCGACCTAGAGGTTTCGAATGAGCAGTTCTTC,.,TRBV7-2,TRBJ2-1,few
CASSSFLADSYNEQFF,TGTGCCAGCAGTAGTTTTTTAGCGGACTCCTACAATGAGCAGTTCTTC,.,TRBV6-6,TRBJ2-1,.
CASSEAGASGSFRETQYF,TGTGCCAGCAGTGAAGCAGGCGCCAGCGGGAGTTTCCGTGAGACCCAGTACTTC,TRBD2,TRBV6-1,TRBJ2-5,many
CASSQDGPDTGELFF,TGTGCCAGCAGCCAAGATGGGCCGGATACCGGGGAGCTGTTTTTT,.,TRBV4-2,TRBJ2-2,few
CASSLAGQGTDTQYF,TGTGCCAGCAGCTTAGCGGGACAGGGGACAGATACGCAGTATTTT,TRBD1,TRBV11-3,TRBJ2-3,.
CASSYTSGGGETQYF,TGTGCCAGCAGCTATACTAGCGGGGGGGGCGAGACCCAGTACTTC,TRBD2,TRBV7-2,TRBJ2-5,many
CASSLAVAEEQYF,TGCGCCAGCAGCTTAGCGGTGGCGGAGGAGCAGTACTTC,.,TRBV5-1,TRBJ2-7,.
CASSPTTGDTQYF,TGTGCCAGCAGCCCCACGACTGGAGATACGCAGTATTTT,.,TRBV7-3,TRBJ2-3,.
CASSQEGSPNEKLFF,TGCGCCAGCAGCCAAGAGGGCAGCCCTAATGAAAAACTGTTTTTT,.,TRBV4-1,TRBJ1-4,few
CASSFYFGAGYGYTF,TGTGCCAGCAGTTTCTATTTTGGGGCGGGTTATGGCTACACCTTC,.,TRBV27,TRBJ1-2,few
CASSAGSGPDTQYF,TGTGCCAGCAGCGCCGGGTCGGGTCCAGATACGCAGTATTTT,.,TRBV9,TRBJ2-3,many
CASSLSDLRRQPQHF,TGTGCCAGCAGCTTATCGGACCTTCGGCGTCAGCCCCAGCATTTT,.,TRBV7-2,TRBJ1-5,many
CASSPGIVIMNTEAFF,TGTGCCAGCAGCCCAGGGATTGTGATCATGAACACTGAAGCTTTCTTT,.,TRBV6-5,TRBJ1-1,many
CASSFYGGYEQYF,TGTGCCAGCAGTTTTTACGGAGGCTACGAGCAGTACTTC,.,TRBV27,TRBJ2-7,many
CASSLEGILTYEQYF,TGTGCCAGCAGCTTAGAGGGAATCCTAACCTACGAGCAGTACTTC,.,TRBV7-9,TRBJ2-7,.
CASSPTGVYSSTDTQYF,TGCGCCAGCAGCCCAACAGGGGTTTACTCTAGCACAGATACGCAGTATTTT,TRBD1,TRBV4-3,TRBJ2-3,once
CATSGKEHPARGYTF,TGTGCCACCAGCGGAAAGGAGCACCCGGCCAGAGGCTACACCTTC,.,TRBV15,TRBJ1-2,.
CASSLGQETFYEQYF,TGTGCCAGCAGCCTGGGACAGGAGACTTTCTACGAGCAGTACTTC,TRBD1,TRBV12-3/TRBV12-4,TRBJ2-7,.
CASSLAPGYEQYF,TGTGCCAGCAGCTTAGCGCCAGGCTACGAGCAGTACTTC,.,TRBV7-2,TRBJ2-7,many
CASSLTGTLRGETQYF,TGTGCCAGCAGTTTAACGGGGACCCTGAGGGGGGAGACCCAGTACTTC,.,TRBV12-3/TRBV12-4,TRBJ2-5,.
CASSMDSLNTEAFF,TGTGCCAGCAGTATGGACAGCTTGAACACTGAAGCTTTCTTT,.,TRBV6-6,TRBJ1-1,.
CASSAVGFDGYTF,TGTGCCAGCAGTGCCGTTGGATTCGATGGCTACACCTTC,.,TRBV25-1,TRBJ1-2,few
CASTITGGGPSTDTQYF,TGTGCCAGCACCATAACAGGGGGCGGCCCTAGCACAGATACGCAGTATTTT,TRBD1,TRBV7-8,TRBJ2-3,many
CASSFLAAYGYTF,TGTGCCAGCAGTTTTCTGGCAGCCTATGGCTACACCTTC,.,TRBV12-3/TRBV12-4,TRBJ1-2,.
CASRERGLLSEAFF,TGTGCCAGCAGGGAGAGGGGGCTCCTTTCGGAAGCTTTCTTT,TRBD1,TRBV6-4,TRBJ1-1,many
CASSLRLGTDTQYF,TGTGCCAGCAGCCTGCGACTAGGAACAGATACGCAGTATTTT,.,TRBV7-6,TRBJ2-3,many
CASSFLAGPYEQFF,TGTGCCAGCAGCTTTCTAGCGGGGCCATATGAGCAGTTCTTC,TRBD2,TRBV7-9,TRBJ2-1,.
CARKGSGANVLTF,TGTGCCAGGAAGGGCTCTGGGGCCAACGTCCTGACTTTC,.,TRBV2,TRBJ2-6,.
CASSPVTVNTGELFF,TGTGCCAGCAGTCCCGTCACTGTCAACACCGGGGAGCTGTTTTTT,.,TRBV6-5,TRBJ2-2,.
CASSLVVGGPGEQYF,TGTGCCAGCAGCTTAGTTGTGGGAGGGCCGGGGGAGCAGTACTTC,TRBD2,TRBV7-2,TRBJ2-7,.
CANTTGINYGYTF,TGTGCCAATACGACAGGGATTAACTATGGCTACACCTTC,TRBD1,TRBV19,TRBJ1-2,many
CASSASDGEISPLHF,TGTGCCAGCAGCGCATCGGACGGGGAAATTTCACCCCTCCACTTT,.,TRBV6-2/TRBV6-3,TRBJ1-6,many
CASSSAGGVNTEAFF,TGTGCCAGCAGTTCCGCCGGGGGGGTGAACACTGAAGCTTTCTTT,.,TRBV12-3/TRBV12-4,TRBJ1-1,few
CASSLGLGTGFF,TGTGCCAGCAGCTTAGGCCTTGGGACAGGATTCTTC,TRBD1,TRBV7-9,TRBJ2-4,many
CATSSRQGDQPQHF,TGTGCCACCAGCAGCCGTCAGGGTGATCAGCCCCAGCATTTT,.,TRBV15,TRBJ1-5,few
CASSLDSYTEAFF,TGTGCCAGCAGCTTAGACTCGTACACTGAAGCTTTCTTT,.,TRBV11-2,TRBJ1-1,few
CASSYMVNTHYGYTF,TGTGCCAGCAGTTACATGGTGAATACCCACTATGGCTACACCTTC,.,TRBV6-2/TRBV6-3,TRBJ1-2,few
CASSQSNQPQHF,TGTGCCAGCAGTCAAAGCAATCAGCCCCAGCATTTT,.,TRBV6-2/TRBV6-3,TRBJ1-5,.
CASSYSGTNEQFF,TGTGCCAGCAGTTACTCAGGGACAAATGAGCAGTTCTTC,.,TRBV6-6,TRBJ2-1,few
CSVDDDRSVSGNTIYF,TGCAGCGTTGATGACGACAGGTCGGTCTCTGGAAACACCATATATTTT,.,TRBV29-1,TRBJ1-3,.
CASSQGTSGAYEQYF,TGCGCCAGCAGCCAAGGAACTAGCGGCGCCTACGAGCAGTACTTC,TRBD2,TRBV4-3,TRBJ2-7,many
CASTSTYRASTDTQYF,TGTGCCAGCACCAGTACCTACAGGGCTAGCACAGATACGCAGTATTTT,.,TRBV5-6,TRBJ2-3,.
CASVGTMSTDTQYF,TGTGCCAGCGTAGGAACTATGAGCACAGATACGCAGTATTTT,.,TRBV2,TRBJ2-3,.
CASSLALKLLFTEAFF,TGTGCCAGCAGCTTAGCGTTGAAGTTGCTATTCACTGAAGCTTTCTTT,.,TRBV7-2,TRBJ1-1,many
CAWAGLAGVADTQYF,TGTGCCTGGGCCGGACTAGCGGGAGTGGCAGATACGCAGTATTTT,TRBD2,TRBV30,TRBJ2-3,few
CASSTSLYRDRASRGTGELFF,TGTGCCAGTAGTACCTCTCTGTACCGGGACAGGGCATCGAGAGGCACCGGGGAGCTGTTTTTT,TRBD1,TRBV19,TRBJ2-2,few
CASSASGGNTGELFF,TGTGCCAGCAGTGCTAGCGGGGGGAACACCGGGGAGCTGTTTTTT,TRBD2,TRBV6-2/TRBV6-3,TRBJ2-2,few
CASSRGLAGDEQYF,TGTGCCAGTAGTAGGGGACTAGCGGGGGACGAGCAGTACTTC,TRBD2,TRBV19,TRBJ2-7,medium-sized
CASSSTSGDGPQHF,TGTGCCAGCAGCTCCACATCAGGGGACGGGCCCCAGCATTTT,.,TRBV11-2,TRBJ1-5,.